The 30 T cell receptor beta chains below were found in one sample sequenced in a study of shared clonotypes between healthy human individuals. The assay was immunoSEQ multiplex PCR, and TCRdb's table has in-frame clones only and misses some. The data hold under 1,100,000 clones, with 60% to 80% observed a single time. Specimen: memory CD4+ T cells sorted from blood. As for subset: CD45RA-negative fraction. These receptors came from a man aged 18 to 30 in good health.

The rearrangement uses TRBV5-1 and TRBJ2-1, with D perhaps matching TRBD2 (6 bases). Germline values: CDR1 SGHRS, CDR2 YFSETQ. The CDR3 contains 14 residues. V was shortened by 7 bases and J by 6 bases, with 17 bases between the two germline ends. CDR3 DNA sequence: TGCGCCAGCGACGACATGGGACTGCGCAATGAGCAGTTCTTC. Translated, it gives CASDDMGLRNEQFF.

The rearrangement links TRBV18 to TRBJ2-5; the D gene could be TRBD1 or TRBD2 (5 bases each). Trimming removed 2 bases from V and 3 bases from J, with 13 bases in between. Germline V lookup: CDR1 KGHSH, CDR2 LQKENI. CDR3 length equals 15 residues. The CDR3 nucleotides are TGTGCCAGCTCACCAACTCGGGGCCAGAAAGAGACCCAGTACTTC. Amino acid sequence: CASSPTRGQKETQYF.

The rearrangement joins TRBV5-1 to TRBJ1-1; the D is unclear. Germline assignment: CDR1 SGHRS and CDR2 YFSETQ. This CDR3 is built from 15 residues. V was pared by 5 bases and J by 4 bases, with 18 bases between. CDR3 DNA: TGCGCCAGCAGACCGGCCGGGCCTTCAAGCACTGAAGCTTTCTTT. Encoded protein: CASRPAGPSSTEAFF.

V is TRBV5-1 and J is TRBJ2-2; 9 bases agree with TRBD1. The CDR3 runs 17 residues. V lost 0 bases to trimming and J lost 6 bases; unmatched junction nucleotides: 9. Germline V gives CDR1 SGHRS, CDR2 YFSETQ. The CDR3 nucleotides read TGCGCCAGCAGCTTGGAGGGGCAACAGGGGGCGGCCGGGGAGCTGTTTTTT. This sequence encodes CASSLEGQQGAAGELFF.

This rearrangement joins TRBV6-6 to TRBJ2-5; TRBD1 agrees at 8 bases. Trimming cost V 3 bases and J 2 bases; bases outside gene matches: 5. Germline lookup yields CDR1 MNHNY and CDR2 SVGAGI (reference sequence). The length of the CDR3 is 15 residues. The CDR3 coding sequence is TGTGCCAGCAGTTATAGTACAGGGGGTCAAGAGACCCAGTACTTC. The encoded protein is CASSYSTGGQETQYF.

This clone was seen a single time. V gene TRBV7-2 combines with J gene TRBJ2-5; D is possibly TRBD1 (6 bases). Germline CDR1 and CDR2: SGHTA and FQGNSA. Between the trimmed V and J ends, which lost 1 base and 1 base, there was a span of 10 bases. CDR3 size: 15 residues. CDR3 nucleotides: TGTGCCAGCAGCTTAGGGGGGCTGGGCCAAGAGACCCAGTACTTC. This gives the protein CASSLGGLGQETQYF. The full variable domain, rest sourced from reference TRBV7-2 and TRBJ2-5, is GAGVSQSPSNKVTEKGKDVELRCDPISGHTALYWYRQSLGQGLEFLIYFQGNSAPDKSGLPSDRFSAERTGGSVSTLTIQRTQQEDSAVYLCASSLGGLGQETQYFGPGTRLLVL.

The chain links TRBV7-2 to TRBJ2-6, with D perhaps matching TRBD1 (6 bases). Germline CDR1 reads SGHTA; CDR2 reads FQGNSA. The CDR3 is made up of 17 amino acids. Between the trimmed V and J ends, which lost 7 bases and 0 bases, there was a span of 16 bases. For the CDR3, the DNA is TGTGCCAGCAACCTACAGGGAAACCCCTCTGGGGCCAACGTCCTGACTTTC. It is translated as CASNLQGNPSGANVLTF.

This clone was detected a few times. The chain combines TRBV5-4 with TRBJ1-1; D uncertain. The CDR3 loop spans 16 amino acids. Germline CDR1 SGHNT, CDR2 YYREEE (reference sequence). V lost 0 bases to trimming and J lost 2 bases, with 14 bases between them. The DNA for the CDR3 is TGTGCCAGCAGCTTGGTGCTCAGGACGGTAAACACTGAAGCTTTCTTT. Translated: CASSLVLRTVNTEAFF.

The chain combines TRBV5-4 with TRBJ1-1, with D possibly being TRBD1 (5 bases). The CDR3 totals 20 residues. In germline, CDR1 is SGHNT, CDR2 YYREEE (reference sequence). Trimming stripped 0 bases from V and 0 bases from J, with 24 bases between. This CDR3 is CASSLARGSMGVPMNTEAFF. CDR3 DNA: TGTGCCAGCAGCTTGGCTCGGGGCAGCATGGGCGTCCCCATGAACACTGAAGCTTTCTTT.

The chain uses TRBV5-1 and TRBJ2-3; no reliable D call. The CDR3 contains 14 residues. V gave up 2 bases and J gave up 2 bases, with 9 bases separating them. The germline V gene encodes CDR1 SGHRS and CDR2 YFSETQ. As DNA, the CDR3 is TGCGCCAGCAGCTTTGGCCTTCCCACAGATACGCAGTATTTT. Translated: CASSFGLPTDTQYF.

The V gene is TRBV2, the J gene TRBJ2-4; D is uncertain. The germline CDR1 and CDR2 sequences are SNHLY and FYNNEI. V shed 4 bases and J shed 11 bases, with 12 bases lying between them. There are 12 residues in the CDR3. The CDR3 protein is CASSATQRVQYF. Here the CDR3 DNA reads TGTGCCAGCAGTGCCACCCAGCGCGTTCAGTACTTC.

The genes are TRBV5-6 and TRBJ1-1; a weak D match, TRBD1 (5 bases). The CDR3 extends over 14 amino acids. Germline lookup yields CDR1 SGHDT and CDR2 YYEEEE. Trimming took off 2 bases at V and 3 bases at J, with 11 bases between the two ends. This CDR3 reads CASSLGGADTEAFF. The CDR3 DNA is TGTGCCAGCAGCTTAGGCGGGGCGGACACTGAAGCTTTCTTT.

Comment on this clone: Other nucleotide sequences from this sample produce the same CDR3. This sequence joins TRBV6-6 and TRBJ1-3; D uncertain. The V end was cut by 0 bases, the J end by 4 bases, with 4 bases between. The CDR3 totals 13 residues. In germline, CDR1 is MNHNY, CDR2 SVGAGI (reference sequence). The CDR3 sequence is CASSYSSGNTIYF. The CDR3 DNA is TGTGCCAGCAGTTACTCGTCGGGAAACACCATATATTTT.

The chain has TRBV5-8 and TRBJ2-3; 10 bases agree with TRBD1. After removal of 5 bases from V and 4 bases from J, the junction contained 10 bases not matched to a gene. Germline V lookup: CDR1 SGHTS, CDR2 YDEGEE. This CDR3 is built from 16 residues. CDR3 sequence reads: CASRTRGQGQADTQYF. The CDR3 bases are TGTGCCAGCAGAACCCGGGGACAGGGGCAAGCAGATACGCAGTATTTT.

The chain recombines TRBV9 with TRBJ2-7; D might be TRBD1 (7 bases). V shed 4 bases and J shed 6 bases, with 20 bases lying between them. The CDR3 contains 15 residues. CDR1 and CDR2 (germline): SGDLS, YYNGEE. The CDR3 coding sequence is TGTGCCAGCAGCCCCCGGACAGGCGGTAGCGGCGAGCAGTACTTC. It is translated as CASSPRTGGSGEQYF. The variable domain in full, completed from reference TRBV9 and TRBJ2-7, reads DSGVTQTPKHLITATGQRVTLRCSPRSGDLSVYWYQQSLDQGLQFLIQYYNGEERAKGNILERFSAQQFPDLHSELNLSSLELGDSALYFCASSPRTGGSGEQYFGPGTRLTVT.

A remark on this clone: Other nucleotide sequences from this sample produce the same CDR3. The chain is built from TRBV5-1 and TRBJ2-3; 7 nucleotides line up with TRBD2. V shed 4 bases, J shed 0 bases, and the junction held 5 bases outside the gene matches. CDR3 length equals 15 residues. Germline CDR1 reads SGHRS; CDR2 reads YFSETQ. The CDR3 loop reads CASSTGTTSTDTQYF. CDR3 in DNA: TGCGCCAGCAGCACCGGGACTACTAGCACAGATACGCAGTATTTT. Supplemented by reference TRBV5-1 and TRBJ2-3, the full variable domain reads KAGVTQTPRYLIKTRGQQVTLSCSPISGHRSVSWYQQTPGQGLQFLFEYFSETQRNKGNFPGRFSGRQFSNSRSEMNVSTLELGDSALYLCASSTGTTSTDTQYFGPGTRLTVL.

The chain recombines TRBV19 with TRBJ2-5; D gene uncertain. The V gene lost 0 bases and the J gene lost 2 bases, with 13 bases spanning the gap. The CDR3 sequence is 16 residues long. Germline CDR1 and CDR2: LNHDA and SQIVND (reference sequence). The CDR3 nucleotides read TGTGCCAGTAGTATAGATCAATCGTATAGACAAGAGACCCAGTACTTC. Translating gives CASSIDQSYRQETQYF.

V is TRBV11-2 and J is TRBJ2-5; TRBD2 aligns across 14 bases. This CDR3 has 16 amino acids. From germline, CDR1 is SGHAT and CDR2 FQNNGV. J was trimmed by 4 bases and V by 1 base; bases with no gene match: 2. The CDR3 DNA reads TGTGCCAGCAGCTTAGTGGGGACTAGCGGGAGAGAGACCCAGTACTTC. It codes for CASSLVGTSGRETQYF.

The chain employs TRBV5-5 and TRBJ2-3, with 10 bases matching TRBD2. The V segment lost 5 bases and the J segment 7 bases; nucleotides outside the gene matches: 7. Germline CDR1 SGHKS, CDR2 YYEKEE (reference sequence). The CDR3 sequence is 14 residues long. CDR3 in DNA: TGTGCCAGCAGTCCTACTAGCGGGGTATATACGCAGTATTTT. Translated: CASSPTSGVYTQYF.

This chain links TRBV15 with TRBJ2-7; tentatively, D is TRBD1 or TRBD2 (7 bases each). The CDR3 spans 12 residues. Trimming removed 2 bases at V and 9 bases at J, with 11 bases between. Germline CDR1 and CDR2: LNHNV and YYDKDF (reference sequence). The CDR3 is CATSRPRGGQYF. The DNA for the CDR3 is TGTGCCACCAGCAGACCCAGGGGGGGGCAGTACTTC.

Worth noting for this clone: This sample also contains other DNA sequences that code for the same CDR3. The gene calls are TRBV7-9 and TRBJ2-3; 9 bases line up with TRBD2. CDR1 and CDR2 (germline): SEHNR, FQNEAQ (reference sequence). The J segment lost 3 bases and the V segment lost 2 bases, leaving 0 bases of the junction unmatched. This CDR3 region has 14 residues. The CDR3 nucleotides read TGTGCCAGCAGCTTAAGCGGGGGGACAGATACGCAGTATTTT. Its protein is CASSLSGGTDTQYF.

This clone was seen a handful of times. The V gene is TRBV11-2, the J gene TRBJ1-3; no clear D gene. Germline assignment: CDR1 SGHAT and CDR2 FQNNGV. The CDR3 is 14 residues long. Between the trimmed V and J ends, which lost 5 bases and 0 bases, there was a span of 8 bases. The CDR3 spells CASSHLRSGNTIYF. The CDR3 DNA reads TGTGCCAGCAGCCACCTCCGCTCTGGAAACACCATATATTTT.

V gene TRBV9 combines with J gene TRBJ1-2; D gene uncertain. Germline loops: CDR1 SGDLS, CDR2 YYNGEE. There are 13 residues in the CDR3. The ends were cut back, 3 bases at V and 4 bases at J, with 10 bases in the middle. The CDR3 loop is CASSDFPSYGYTF. DNA of the CDR3: TGTGCCAGCAGCGATTTTCCCTCCTATGGCTACACCTTC.

CDR3 coding DNA: TGTGCCAGCAGCCCCGGACTCGTCTCTGGGGCCAACGTCCTGACTTTC. Its protein product is CASSPGLVSGANVLTF. The chain links TRBV9 to TRBJ2-6; the D gene is possibly TRBD2 (5 bases). Trimming took off 4 bases at V and 0 bases at J, with 11 bases between the two ends. CDR1 and CDR2 (germline): SGDLS, YYNGEE. CDR3 length: 16 amino acids.

The V gene is TRBV7-3, the J gene TRBJ1-1; 9 nucleotides line up with TRBD1. The germline V gene has CDR1 SGHTA and CDR2 FQGTGA. The CDR3 loop spans 16 amino acids. The V and J ends lost 6 bases and 2 bases, in that order; junction bases with no gene match: 10. For the CDR3, the DNA is TGTGCCAGCAGTCTCAACCCGACAGGGGGAAACACTGAAGCTTTCTTT. Its translation: CASSLNPTGGNTEAFF.

This chain connects TRBV30 to TRBJ2-7; no clear D gene. The germline V gene encodes CDR1 GTSNPN and CDR2 SVGIG (reference sequence). Trimming took 4 bases from V and 0 from J, leaving 16 bases between them. This CDR3 has 15 amino acids. The CDR3: CAWIPIRVGSYEQYF. In nucleotides, the CDR3 is TGTGCCTGGATACCTATCCGGGTGGGCTCCTACGAGCAGTACTTC.

DNA for the CDR3: TGTGCCAGCAGCCCTGGAGCCACCTACGAGCAGTACTTC. Protein product: CASSPGATYEQYF. J is TRBJ2-5 and V is TRBV7-9; no definite D call. TRBJ2-7 explains the end of the DNA better; the J call may be wrong. CDR3 length: 13 residues. Germline loops: CDR1 SEHNR, CDR2 FQNEAQ (reference sequence).

With regard to this clone: Distinct nucleotide sequences in the sample also encode this CDR3. This chain joins TRBV7-8 and TRBJ2-3, with TRBD2 as a possible D gene (6 bases). The CDR3 loop spans 15 amino acids. V lost 1 base to trimming and J lost 2 bases, with 10 bases between them. Germline CDR1 reads SGHVS; CDR2 reads FQNEAQ. CDR3 DNA: TGTGCCAGCAGCTTAGAACGGGGGTCCACAGATACGCAGTATTTT. It specifies CASSLERGSTDTQYF.

The V and J genes are TRBV5-1 and TRBJ2-6; D is possibly TRBD1 or TRBD2 (5 bases each). CDR3 length: 19 residues. Germline V gene lookup returns CDR1 SGHRS and CDR2 YFSETQ. V lost 4 bases to trimming and J lost 0 bases, with 20 bases between them. DNA of the CDR3: TGCGCCAGCAGCACCGGGACCAAGGGAACGGGCTCTGGGGCCAACGTCCTGACTTTC. It encodes CASSTGTKGTGSGANVLTF. Variable domain in full (rest from reference TRBV5-1 and TRBJ2-6): KAGVTQTPRYLIKTRGQQVTLSCSPISGHRSVSWYQQTPGQGLQFLFEYFSETQRNKGNFPGRFSGRQFSNSRSEMNVSTLELGDSALYLCASSTGTKGTGSGANVLTFGAGSRLTVL.

This chain uses TRBV27 with TRBJ2-7; no clear D gene. Trimming took 6 bases from V and 8 from J, leaving 14 bases between them. The CDR3 has 12 amino acids. CDR1 is MNHEY, CDR2 SMNVEV, per germline (reference sequence). CDR3 region: CASSSNVYKQYF. The CDR3 DNA sequence: TGTGCCAGCAGCTCAAACGTGTACAAGCAGTACTTC.